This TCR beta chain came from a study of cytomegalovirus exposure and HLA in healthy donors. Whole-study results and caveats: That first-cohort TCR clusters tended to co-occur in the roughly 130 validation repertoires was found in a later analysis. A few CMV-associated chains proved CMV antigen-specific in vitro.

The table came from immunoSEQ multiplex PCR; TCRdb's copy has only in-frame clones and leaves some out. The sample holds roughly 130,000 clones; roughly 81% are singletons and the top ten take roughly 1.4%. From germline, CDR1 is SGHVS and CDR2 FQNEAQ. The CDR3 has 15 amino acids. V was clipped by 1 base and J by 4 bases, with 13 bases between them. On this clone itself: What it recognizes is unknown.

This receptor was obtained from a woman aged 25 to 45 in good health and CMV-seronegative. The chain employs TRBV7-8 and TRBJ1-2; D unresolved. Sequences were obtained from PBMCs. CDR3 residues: CASSLGSVTTYGYTF. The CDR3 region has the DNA TGTGCCAGCAGCTTAGGATCCGTGACAACCTATGGCTACACCTTC.